Detailed here is one TCR beta chain. This record comes from a study of CD8 T cells in Susac syndrome. TCR beta sequences were obtained from blood CD8+ and CD4+ T cells. Control patients had untreated stable or active relapsing-remitting multiple sclerosis by revised McDonald criteria. TEMRA cells were FACS-enriched and CD8+ and CD4+ T cells negatively isolated. cDNA came from around 0.54 to 1 ug RNA primed by random hexamers. Multiplex immunoSEQ PCR targeted 54 Vbeta and 13 Jbeta TCR beta segments. Each CDR3 protein gets one entry after TCRdb re-called the immunoSEQ multiplex PCR reads with MiXCR. The sample includes approximately 180,000 distinct CDR3 sequences, almost 96% of them seen just once. Trimming shortened V by 0 bases and J by 4 bases, and 9 bases separated the two germline ends. Germline CDR1 and CDR2: SQVTM and ANQGSEA. The CDR3 runs to 13 residues.

Sequencing was done on a sample of CD4+ T cells from PBMCs. The TCR was taken from a human donor with multiple sclerosis. The chain recombines TRBV29-1 with TRBJ1-2; D not resolved. CDR3 sequence reads: CSVEDNMVYGYTF. CDR3 sequence (DNA): TGCAGCGTTGAAGATAATATGGTCTATGGCTACACCTTC.